There are many counts of the clone carrying this TCR beta chain. Its target is not known. The data are from a study of neurological immune-mediated disorders. The V gene's germline CDR1 is SGHRS and CDR2 YFSETQ. This CDR3 has 15 amino acids. Trimming cost V 0 bases and J 6 bases, with 13 bases left between them. Broader study findings: Multiple sclerosis was found to have the least TCR clonal expansion, below healthy controls, and HTLV-1-associated myelopathy the most. Private repertoires in all groups were suggested by the finding that expanded clones across subjects shared no CDR3 amino acid sequences.

It was by 5'RACE with 10-nucleotide random UMIs that the cDNA was made. MiXCR, run by TCRdb on the 5' RACE reads, gives a single entry per CDR3 protein. The table has around 30,000 distinct CDR3 sequences, over 3.5% seen once. For the sorted libraries, 1 million CD4+ or CD8+ T cells were used. The origin of this receptor is a woman aged 40 to 50 in good health. The sample was CD4+ T cells from blood. The J gene is TRBJ2-1, the V gene TRBV5-1, with D possibly TRBD2 on 6 matching bases. CDR3 sequence: CASSLDRGWANEQFF. CDR3 coding DNA: TGCGCCAGCAGCTTGGACCGGGGGTGGGCCAATGAGCAGTTCTTC.